The entry below describes one T cell receptor beta chain. Its antigen remains unknown. V shed 4 bases and J 1 base; nucleotides not matched to a gene: 3. This CDR3 comprises 14 residues. From germline, CDR1 is SGHRS and CDR2 YFSETQ. When the RNA was reverse transcribed, random hexamers were used with an input of roughly 0.45 to 1 ug. Amplification of TCR beta CDR3 by immunoSEQ multiplex PCR spanned 54 Vbeta and 13 Jbeta. One entry per CDR3 protein, called by TCRdb with MiXCR from the immunoSEQ multiplex PCR reads. This sample has under 200,000 distinct CDR3 sequences, with 85% to 95% found just once. The record originates from a study of CD8 T cells in Susac syndrome. Findings of the study overall: The TCR sequencing and HLA analysis in the study involved a relatively small number of individuals, as the study acknowledged.

The TCR sequence derives from a human donor in good health. Sequenced sample: CD4+ T cells from PBMCs. This sequence joins TRBV5-1 and TRBJ1-1, with 8 nucleotides matching TRBD1. CDR3 bases: TGCGCCAGCAGCACGGGACAGGAGAACACTGAAGCTTTCTTT. This sequence encodes CASSTGQENTEAFF.